The 29 T cell receptor beta chains below were found in one sample sequenced in a study of control samples from healthy donors and cancer patients. Profiled with immunoSEQ multiplex PCR; TCRdb holds only in-frame clones, not every one. The top ten clones hold under 5% of a sample with around 170,000 clones, 70% to 90% of them seen once. The sequenced material came from blood. These receptors came from a woman aged 30 to 39 in good health.

The count of this clone is one. Other DNA sequences from this sample encode an identical CDR3 as well. This chain connects TRBV4-1 to TRBJ2-3, with a tentative D call TRBD2 (6 bases). Per germline, CDR1 MGHRA and CDR2 YSYEKL. This CDR3 has 15 residues. Trimming shortened V by 0 bases and J by 1 base, and 8 bases separated the two germline ends. The CDR3 region has the DNA TGCGCCAGCAGCCAAGACGGCGGGGGCACAGATACGCAGTATTTT. Translation: CASSQDGGGTDTQYF.

J is TRBJ2-1 and V is TRBV5-6; 15 nucleotides line up with TRBD2. This CDR3 contains 16 residues. The germline gives CDR1 SGHDT, CDR2 YYEEEE. The V gene end was trimmed by 0 bases and the J gene end by 14 bases; junction bases not matched to a gene: 9. The CDR3 DNA follows: TGTGCCAGCAGCTTGGCGGGGACTAGCGGGAGGAAGGTGGAGTTCTTC. Its translation is CASSLAGTSGRKVEFF.

This chain's CDR3 is CASSFRWTGFSNQPQHF. The CDR3 nucleotides read TGTGCCAGCAGTTTTCGCTGGACAGGTTTTAGCAATCAGCCCCAGCATTTT. This sequence joins TRBV28 and TRBJ1-5, with 7 bases fitting TRBD1. With V trimmed by 3 bases and J by 0 bases, 8 bases remained unmatched. The CDR3 extends over 17 amino acids. CDR1 is MDHEN and CDR2 is SYDVKM in the germline V gene.

This clone has only a few counts. Other DNA sequences within the sample encode an identical CDR3. The rearrangement uses TRBV2 and TRBJ2-2; maybe TRBD1 (5 bases). Looked up from germline, CDR1 is SNHLY and CDR2 is FYNNEI. V lost 4 bases to trimming and J lost 5 bases, with 8 bases between them. There are 13 residues in the CDR3. The CDR3 DNA reads TGTGCCAGCAGTGGTCAGGGTACCGGGGAGCTGTTTTTT. This sequence encodes CASSGQGTGELFF.

The rearrangement uses TRBV6-5 and TRBJ2-7; the D is unclear. Looked up from germline, CDR1 is MNHEY and CDR2 is SVGAGI. This CDR3 has 13 residues. Trimming shortened V by 6 bases and J by 4 bases, and 13 bases separated the two germline ends. Written as DNA, the CDR3 is TGTGCCAGCAGCCTAGGACCCCCTTACGAGCAGTACTTC. It yields the protein CASSLGPPYEQYF.

This chain links TRBV10-1 with TRBJ2-5, with 7 bases aligning to TRBD2. In germline, CDR1 is WNHNN, CDR2 SYGVQD (reference sequence). The length of the CDR3 is 15 residues. V trimming: 2 bases; J trimming: 5 bases; junction bases outside the gene matches: 8. In nucleotides, the CDR3 is TGCGCCAGCAGTGAGGCGGGGGAAGGTCGGGAGACCCAGTACTTC. It codes for CASSEAGEGRETQYF.

This clone appeared once. This chain links TRBV4-2 with TRBJ2-3; tentatively, D is TRBD2 (5 bases). The V end was cut by 0 bases, the J end by 3 bases, with 7 bases between. This CDR3 spans 14 amino acids. Germline CDR1 is LGHNA and CDR2 is YNFKEQ. The CDR3 sequence: CASSQDWETDTQYF. The CDR3 coding sequence is TGTGCCAGCAGCCAAGATTGGGAGACAGATACGCAGTATTTT.

V is TRBV15 and J is TRBJ2-1; D is uncertain. CDR1 LNHNV and CDR2 YYDKDF come from the germline V gene (reference sequence). The ends were cut back, 11 bases at V and 1 base at J, with 12 bases in the middle. The CDR3 consists of 13 residues. The CDR3, as DNA: TGTGCCTCTGCAGCGACTTCCTACAATGAGCAGTTCTTC. It specifies CASAATSYNEQFF.

This chain links TRBV7-8 with TRBJ1-1, with 7 bases fitting TRBD1. V gave up 5 bases and J gave up 7 bases; unmatched junction bases: 7. The CDR3 is made up of 13 amino acids. Germline V gene lookup returns CDR1 SGHVS and CDR2 FQNEAQ. The DNA for the CDR3 is TGTGCCAGCAGCGCAGTGGCAGGGGGTGAAGCTTTCTTT. Amino acid sequence: CASSAVAGGEAFF.

V and J are TRBV25-1 and TRBJ1-1; TRBD1 is a possible D gene (5 bases). The CDR3 has 15 amino acids. Germline loops: CDR1 MGHDK, CDR2 SYGVNS. Trimming shortened V by 4 bases and J by 0 bases, and 12 bases separated the two germline ends. CDR3 residues: CASSGGLGVNTEAFF. The CDR3 DNA follows: TGTGCCAGCAGTGGGGGACTCGGTGTGAACACTGAAGCTTTCTTT.

In this sample, this clone turned up a few times. The same CDR3 can be traced to other DNA sequences in this sample. The chain is built from TRBV5-1 and TRBJ1-1; D gene unclear. V was shortened by 0 bases and J by 5 bases, with 8 bases between the two germline ends. Per the germline V gene, CDR1 is SGHRS and CDR2 is YFSETQ. CDR3 length: 13 amino acids. CDR3 residues: CASSLEFRTEAFF. The CDR3 DNA reads as TGCGCCAGCAGCTTGGAGTTCAGAACTGAAGCTTTCTTT. Combining the CDR3 with reference TRBV5-1 and TRBJ1-1 gives the whole variable domain KAGVTQTPRYLIKTRGQQVTLSCSPISGHRSVSWYQQTPGQGLQFLFEYFSETQRNKGNFPGRFSGRQFSNSRSEMNVSTLELGDSALYLCASSLEFRTEAFFGQGTRLTVV.

CDR3 in DNA: TGTGCCAGCAGCCAGACAGGACACTATGGCTACACCTTC. This gives the protein CASSQTGHYGYTF. The chain recombines TRBV12-3 or TRBV12-4 with TRBJ1-2, with a possible D match to TRBD1 (6 bases). CDR3 length: 13 amino acids. V shed 6 bases and J shed 3 bases, with 11 bases lying between them.

The V and J genes are TRBV9 and TRBJ1-2, with a possible D match to TRBD1 (5 bases). The CDR3 sequence is 14 residues long. Germline lookup yields CDR1 SGDLS and CDR2 YYNGEE. V lost 3 bases, J lost 8 bases, and 17 bases lay in between. The CDR3 DNA reads as TGTGCCAGCAGCGCCCTTCCCGGGGCCAACGGCTACACCTTC. As protein: CASSALPGANGYTF. The full variable domain, completed using reference TRBV9 and TRBJ1-2, is DSGVTQTPKHLITATGQRVTLRCSPRSGDLSVYWYQQSLDQGLQFLIQYYNGEERAKGNILERFSAQQFPDLHSELNLSSLELGDSALYFCASSALPGANGYTFGSGTRLTVV.

V is TRBV2 and J is TRBJ2-1; D is tentatively TRBD1 or TRBD2 (5 bases each). This CDR3 spans 14 amino acids. Trimming cost V 8 bases and J 8 bases, with 19 bases left between them. Germline assignment: CDR1 SNHLY and CDR2 FYNNEI. CDR3 nucleotides: TGTGCCAGCTATTTCGGGGCCATTAGGGATGAGCAGTTCTTC. The encoded protein is CASYFGAIRDEQFF.

The CDR3 bases are TGTGCCAGCAGTGAAGACAGGGTGGCCAACGTCCTGACTTTC. Encoded protein: CASSEDRVANVLTF. This chain links TRBV6-1 with TRBJ2-6; D is perhaps TRBD1 (6 bases). This CDR3 region has 14 residues. Germline V gene data show CDR1 as MNHNS and CDR2 as SASEGT. Trimming stripped 1 base from V and 6 bases from J, with 7 bases between.

The J gene is TRBJ2-1, the V gene TRBV24-1, with TRBD2 matching 11 bases. Trimming at V came to 6 bases and at J to 4 bases, leaving 7 bases not matched to a gene. This CDR3 spans 16 amino acids. The germline V gene has CDR1 KGHDR and CDR2 SFDVKD. The CDR3 is CATSRLAGSGYNEQFF. DNA for the CDR3: TGTGCCACCAGTAGACTAGCGGGGTCTGGATACAATGAGCAGTTCTTC.

V and J are TRBV5-1 and TRBJ1-3; 7 bases are a match to TRBD1. The CDR3 is 15 amino acids. CDR1 and CDR2 (germline): SGHRS, YFSETQ. The trim removed 3 bases at V and 2 bases at J, leaving 5 bases unmatched. As DNA, the CDR3 is TGCGCCAGCAGCTCCCTAGGACAGGCTGGAAACACCATATATTTT. The encoded protein is CASSSLGQAGNTIYF.

This chain links TRBV5-1 with TRBJ2-7, with 9 bases matching TRBD2. Losses at the gene ends were 0 bases for V and 5 bases for J; bases not matched to a gene: 6. Germline CDR1 SGHRS, CDR2 YFSETQ. CDR3 length: 15 residues. The CDR3 sequence: CASSLEAGGLHEQYF. DNA of the CDR3: TGCGCCAGCAGCTTGGAGGCGGGAGGGCTGCACGAGCAGTACTTC.

This chain joins TRBV23-1 and TRBJ1-5, with D perhaps TRBD1 (5 bases). TRBV23-1 is identified as an open reading frame with a role that is uncertain. This CDR3 comprises 16 residues. Trimming stripped 3 bases from V and 1 base from J, with 13 bases between. The DNA for the CDR3 is TGCGCCAGCAGTCAGTCCGACGGGGGAAGCAATCAGCCCCAGCATTTT. Encoded protein: CASSQSDGGSNQPQHF.

The chain carries TRBV21-1 and TRBJ2-7; the D call of TRBD1 is as the table states it, not checked on the DNA. TRBV21-1 is recorded as a pseudogene. This CDR3 has 17 residues. This CDR3 reads CASSKAPGDRAPYEQYF. The CDR3 region has the DNA TGTGCCAGCAGCAAAGCCCCGGGGGACAGGGCACCCTACGAGCAGTACTTC.

V and J are TRBV6-5 and TRBJ2-3, with 9 bases aligning to TRBD2. The length of the CDR3 is 15 residues. The germline CDR1 and CDR2 sequences are MNHEY and SVGAGI. With V trimmed by 6 bases and J by 3 bases, 7 bases remained unmatched. The CDR3, as DNA: TGTGCCAGCAGGACTAGCGGTGGCCGGACAGATACGCAGTATTTT. Protein sequence: CASRTSGGRTDTQYF.

The chain recombines TRBV11-2 with TRBJ2-2; no definite D call. Trimming took off 8 bases at V and 0 bases at J, with 16 bases between the two ends. The length of the CDR3 is 16 residues. Germline lookup yields CDR1 SGHAT and CDR2 FQNNGV. The CDR3 DNA sequence: TGTGCCAGCTCCCCATTCCCCTGGCCGAACACCGGGGAGCTGTTTTTT. It specifies CASSPFPWPNTGELFF.

This chain links TRBV19 with TRBJ2-7; possible D gene TRBD1, 5 bases. This CDR3 spans 13 amino acids. Trimming stripped 5 bases from V and 5 bases from J, with 13 bases between. Germline CDR1 and CDR2: LNHDA and SQIVND (reference sequence). The CDR3 DNA reads as TGTGCCAGTAGTGCACAACAGGTTAACGAGCAGTACTTC. It specifies CASSAQQVNEQYF.

In its sample, this clone was seen a few times. The rearrangement joins TRBV2 to TRBJ1-6; a possible D gene is TRBD1 (5 bases). Trimming removed 4 bases from V and 6 bases from J, with 13 bases in between. CDR3 length equals 15 residues. CDR1 is SNHLY and CDR2 is FYNNEI in the germline V gene. CDR3 region: CASSVLGTVNSPLHF. The CDR3 DNA is TGTGCCAGCAGTGTTTTAGGGACGGTTAATTCACCCCTCCACTTT.

The chain couples TRBV4-1 to TRBJ1-5; D might be TRBD1 (5 bases). Germline V gene lookup returns CDR1 MGHRA and CDR2 YSYEKL. Trimming cost V 1 base and J 3 bases, with 13 bases left between them. The CDR3 runs 16 residues. The CDR3 protein is CASSQVDAGPNQPQHF. The CDR3, as DNA: TGCGCCAGCAGCCAAGTCGACGCAGGGCCCAATCAGCCCCAGCATTTT.

The rearrangement links TRBV10-3 to TRBJ2-3, with D possibly called TRBD1 or TRBD2 (5 bases each). The germline V gene has CDR1 ENHRY and CDR2 SYGVKD. The CDR3 loop spans 14 amino acids. V dropped 6 bases and J dropped 1 base, with 11 bases sitting between them. Here the CDR3 DNA reads TGTGCCATCAGCAATCGAGGGGGCACAGATACGCAGTATTTT. Translating it yields CAISNRGGTDTQYF.

V gene TRBV5-4 combines with J gene TRBJ2-7; 9 positions match TRBD1. J gave up 4 bases and V 0 bases, and 5 bases lay outside the gene matches. Germline lookup yields CDR1 SGHNT and CDR2 YYREEE (reference sequence). The CDR3 sequence is 15 residues long. This CDR3 reads CASSLEGTGLYEQYF. CDR3 nucleotides: TGTGCCAGCAGCTTGGAGGGGACAGGGCTGTACGAGCAGTACTTC.

This chain joins TRBV9 and TRBJ2-7, with 8 bases matching TRBD1. This CDR3 has 14 amino acids. Germline-derived CDR1 and CDR2 are SGDLS and YYNGEE. V lost 0 bases to trimming and J lost 3 bases; unmatched junction nucleotides: 2. The CDR3 reads CASSVDDRGYEQYF. The CDR3 DNA sequence: TGTGCCAGCAGCGTAGATGACAGGGGCTACGAGCAGTACTTC.

V is TRBV5-1 and J is TRBJ2-5; 11 bases fit TRBD2. The germline CDR1 and CDR2 sequences are SGHRS and YFSETQ. This CDR3 contains 16 residues. J lost 5 bases, V lost 4 bases, and 10 bases had no gene match. CDR3 sequence reads: CASSNLAGGTGETQYF. The CDR3 nucleotides read TGCGCCAGCAGCAACCTAGCGGGGGGAACGGGGGAGACCCAGTACTTC.